Below are 3 T cell receptor beta chains sequenced from a single sample in a study of identical twins. TCRdb recomputed calls from the 5' RACE reads with MiXCR, one row per CDR3 protein. The table has approximately 250,000 distinct CDR3 sequences, over 5% seen once. These data also formed part of another study, on T cells expressing NK-cell markers.

The sample comprised CD8+ T cells sorted from blood. The receptor source for this set is a woman aged 18 to 35 in good health.

This clonotype was found many times. The rearrangement links TRBV29-1 to TRBJ1-1, with D hard to call. Per germline, CDR1 SQVTM and CDR2 ANQGSEA. Trimming stripped 0 bases from V and 6 bases from J, with 5 bases between. The CDR3 has 11 residues. CDR3 loop: CSVEEGSEAFF. In nucleotides, the CDR3 is TGCAGCGTTGAAGAGGGTTCTGAAGCTTTCTTT.

This clonotype was counted a few times. The gene calls are TRBV13 and TRBJ2-3; 11 nucleotides line up with TRBD2. CDR1 and CDR2 from the germline V gene are PRHDT and FYEKMQ (reference sequence). Trimming cost V 2 bases and J 5 bases; bases outside gene matches: 3. The CDR3 is 15 residues long. CDR3: CASSLRLAGIDTQYF. The CDR3 DNA is TGTGCCAGCAGCTTAAGACTAGCGGGAATAGATACGCAGTATTTT.

V and J are TRBV7-9 and TRBJ2-7; 10 bases map to TRBD2. The length of the CDR3 is 15 residues. The germline V gene encodes CDR1 SEHNR and CDR2 FQNEAQ (reference sequence). Trimming took 5 bases from V and 3 from J; bases not matched to a gene: 7. This CDR3 reads CASSPSGRAFYEQYF. The CDR3 bases are TGTGCCAGCAGCCCAAGCGGGAGGGCCTTCTACGAGCAGTACTTC. Looking up the rest from reference TRBV7-9 and TRBJ2-7 gives the full variable domain: DTGVSQNPRHKITKRGQNVTFRCDPISEHNRLYWYRQTLGQGPEFLTYFQNEAQLEKSRLLSDRFSAERPKGSFSTLEIQRTEQGDSAMYLCASSPSGRAFYEQYFGPGTRLTVT.